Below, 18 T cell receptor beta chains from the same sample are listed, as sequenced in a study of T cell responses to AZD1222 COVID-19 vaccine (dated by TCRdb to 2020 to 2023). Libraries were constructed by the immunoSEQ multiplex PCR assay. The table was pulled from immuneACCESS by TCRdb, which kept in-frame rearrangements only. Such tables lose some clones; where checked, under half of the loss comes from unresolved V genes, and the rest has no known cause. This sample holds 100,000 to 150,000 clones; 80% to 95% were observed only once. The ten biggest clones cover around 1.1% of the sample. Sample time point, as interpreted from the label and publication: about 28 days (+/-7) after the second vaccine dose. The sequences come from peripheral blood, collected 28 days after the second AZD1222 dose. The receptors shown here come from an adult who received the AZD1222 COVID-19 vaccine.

The CDR3 loop is CASSEMGWVSGEANTIYF. The CDR3 DNA reads TGTGCCAGCAGTGAAATGGGATGGGTTTCAGGGGAGGCGAACACCATATATTTT. The V call is TRBV6-4, the J call TRBJ1-3; tentative D call: TRBD1 (6 bases). This CDR3 spans 18 amino acids. The germline gives CDR1 MRHNA, CDR2 SNTAGT. V was shortened by 3 bases and J by 7 bases, with 25 bases between the two germline ends.

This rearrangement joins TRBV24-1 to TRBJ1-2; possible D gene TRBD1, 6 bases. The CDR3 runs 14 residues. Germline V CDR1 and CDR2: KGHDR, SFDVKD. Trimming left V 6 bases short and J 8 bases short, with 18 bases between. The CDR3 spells CATSSPTGVDGYTF. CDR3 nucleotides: TGTGCCACCAGTTCCCCGACAGGCGTCGACGGCTACACCTTC.

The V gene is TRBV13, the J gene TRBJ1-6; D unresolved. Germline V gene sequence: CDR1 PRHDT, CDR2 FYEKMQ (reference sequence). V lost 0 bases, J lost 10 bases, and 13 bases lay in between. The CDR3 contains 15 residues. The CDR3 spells CASSLGQYLGSPLHF. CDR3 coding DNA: TGTGCCAGCAGCTTAGGACAATATCTAGGGTCACCCCTCCACTTT.

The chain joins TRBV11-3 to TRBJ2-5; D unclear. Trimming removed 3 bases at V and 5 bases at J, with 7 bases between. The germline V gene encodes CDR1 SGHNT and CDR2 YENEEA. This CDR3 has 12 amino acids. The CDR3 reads CASSFQTETQYF. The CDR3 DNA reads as TGTGCCAGCAGCTTCCAGACGGAGACCCAGTACTTC. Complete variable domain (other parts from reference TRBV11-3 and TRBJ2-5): EAGVVQSPRYKIIEKKQPVAFWCNPISGHNTLYWYLQNLGQGPELLIRYENEEAVDDSQLPKDRFSAERLKGVDSTLKIQPAELGDSAVYLCASSFQTETQYFGPGTRLLVL.

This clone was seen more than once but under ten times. In DNA, the CDR3 is TGTGCCAGCAGTTACCCCACACTGGAGCCCATGAACACTGAAGCTTTCTTT. Its protein is CASSYPTLEPMNTEAFF. The chain employs TRBV6-2 or TRBV6-3 and TRBJ1-1; D unclear. The CDR3 extends over 17 amino acids. V dropped 2 bases and J dropped 0 bases, with 16 bases sitting between them. Germline CDR1 MNHEY, CDR2 SVGEGT.

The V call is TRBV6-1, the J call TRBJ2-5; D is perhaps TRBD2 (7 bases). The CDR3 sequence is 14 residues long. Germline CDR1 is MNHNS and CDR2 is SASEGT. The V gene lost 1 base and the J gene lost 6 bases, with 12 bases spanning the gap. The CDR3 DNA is TGTGCCAGCAGTGAAGTGGGGGGGCCTCAGACCCAGTACTTC. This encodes CASSEVGGPQTQYF.

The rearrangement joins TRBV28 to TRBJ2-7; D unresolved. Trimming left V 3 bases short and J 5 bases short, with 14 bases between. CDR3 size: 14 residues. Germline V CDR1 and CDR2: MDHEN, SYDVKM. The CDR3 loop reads CASSFITRTNEQYF. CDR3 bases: TGTGCCAGCAGTTTTATCACCCGTACGAACGAGCAGTACTTC.

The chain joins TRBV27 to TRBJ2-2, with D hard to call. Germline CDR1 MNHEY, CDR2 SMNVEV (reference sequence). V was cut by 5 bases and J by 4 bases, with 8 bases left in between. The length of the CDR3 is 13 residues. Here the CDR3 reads CASSPTLTGELFF. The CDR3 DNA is TGTGCCAGCAGTCCTACCCTCACCGGGGAGCTGTTTTTT.

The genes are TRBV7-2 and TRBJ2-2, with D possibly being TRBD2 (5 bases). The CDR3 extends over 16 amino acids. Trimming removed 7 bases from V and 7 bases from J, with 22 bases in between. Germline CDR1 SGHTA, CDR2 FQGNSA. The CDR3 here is CASTPSHPGLVGELFF. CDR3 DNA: TGTGCCAGCACCCCTAGCCACCCTGGGCTAGTCGGGGAGCTGTTTTTT.

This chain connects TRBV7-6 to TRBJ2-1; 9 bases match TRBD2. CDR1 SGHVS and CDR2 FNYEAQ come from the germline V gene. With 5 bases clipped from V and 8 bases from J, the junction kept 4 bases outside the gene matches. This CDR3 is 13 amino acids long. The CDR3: CASSKRGAYEQFF. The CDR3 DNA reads TGTGCCAGCAGCAAGCGGGGGGCCTATGAGCAGTTCTTC. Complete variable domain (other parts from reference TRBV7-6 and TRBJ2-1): GAGVSQSPRYKVTKRGQDVALRCDPISGHVSLYWYRQALGQGPEFLTYFNYEAQQDKSGLPNDRFSAERPEGSISTLTIQRTEQRDSAMYRCASSKRGAYEQFFGPGTRLTVL.

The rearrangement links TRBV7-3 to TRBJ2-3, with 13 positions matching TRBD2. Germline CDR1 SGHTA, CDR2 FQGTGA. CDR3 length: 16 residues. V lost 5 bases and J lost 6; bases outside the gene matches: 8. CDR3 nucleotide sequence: TGTGCCAGCAGCGACACTAGCGGGAGGGCTCGGGATACGCAGTATTTT. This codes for CASSDTSGRARDTQYF.

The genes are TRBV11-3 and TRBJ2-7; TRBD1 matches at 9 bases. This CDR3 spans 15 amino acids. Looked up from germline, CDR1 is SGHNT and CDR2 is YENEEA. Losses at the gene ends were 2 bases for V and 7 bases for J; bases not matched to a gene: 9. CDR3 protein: CASSLLGTGIGEQYF. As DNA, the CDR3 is TGTGCCAGCAGCTTACTGGGGACAGGGATAGGGGAGCAGTACTTC.

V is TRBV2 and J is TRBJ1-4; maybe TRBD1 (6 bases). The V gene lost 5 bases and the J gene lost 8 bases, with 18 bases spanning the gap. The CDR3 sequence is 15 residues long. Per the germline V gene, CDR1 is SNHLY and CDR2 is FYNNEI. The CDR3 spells CASSWSRGQEEKLFF. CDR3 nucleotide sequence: TGTGCCAGCAGTTGGTCCCGGGGGCAAGAGGAAAAACTGTTTTTT. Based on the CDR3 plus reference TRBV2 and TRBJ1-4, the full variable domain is EPEVTQTPSHQVTQMGQEVILRCVPISNHLYFYWYRQILGQKVEFLVSFYNNEISEKSEIFDDQFSVERPDGSNFTLKIRSTKLEDSAMYFCASSWSRGQEEKLFFGSGTQLSVL.

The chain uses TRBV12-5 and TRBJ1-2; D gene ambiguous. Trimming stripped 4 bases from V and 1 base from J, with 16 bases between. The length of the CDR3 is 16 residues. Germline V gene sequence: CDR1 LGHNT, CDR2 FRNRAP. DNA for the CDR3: TGTGCTAGTGGTTCGGATTTCGAGCGTTTTAACTATGGCTACACCTTC. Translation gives CASGSDFERFNYGYTF.

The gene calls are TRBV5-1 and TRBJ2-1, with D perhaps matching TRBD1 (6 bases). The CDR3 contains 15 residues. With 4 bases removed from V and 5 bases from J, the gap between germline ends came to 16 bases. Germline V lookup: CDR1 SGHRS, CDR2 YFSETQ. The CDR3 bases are TGCGCCAGCAGCCTGGGCACAGGGTCCCACAATGAGCAGTTCTTC. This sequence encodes CASSLGTGSHNEQFF.

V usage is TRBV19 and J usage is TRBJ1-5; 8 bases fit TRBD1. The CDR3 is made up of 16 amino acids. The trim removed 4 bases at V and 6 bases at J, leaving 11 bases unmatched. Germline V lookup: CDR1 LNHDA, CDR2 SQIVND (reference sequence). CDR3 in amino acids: CASSNRTGRGFQPQHF. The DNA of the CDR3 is TGTGCCAGTAGTAACCGGACAGGGAGGGGGTTTCAGCCCCAGCATTTT.

The CDR3, as DNA: TGTGCCAGCAGCCGGGGACTAGCGGGAGGCCGGGAGCTGTTTTTT. As protein: CASSRGLAGGRELFF. The V gene is TRBV7-3, the J gene TRBJ2-2; TRBD2 aligns across 15 bases. The V segment lost 5 bases and the J segment 9 bases; nucleotides outside the gene matches: 4. This CDR3 is 15 amino acids long. Looked up from germline, CDR1 is SGHTA and CDR2 is FQGTGA. The full variable domain, rest sourced from reference TRBV7-3 and TRBJ2-2, is GAGVSQTPSNKVTEKGKYVELRCDPISGHTALYWYRQSLGQGPEFLIYFQGTGAADDSGLPNDRFFAVRPEGSVSTLKIQRTERGDSAVYLCASSRGLAGGRELFFGEGSRLTVL.

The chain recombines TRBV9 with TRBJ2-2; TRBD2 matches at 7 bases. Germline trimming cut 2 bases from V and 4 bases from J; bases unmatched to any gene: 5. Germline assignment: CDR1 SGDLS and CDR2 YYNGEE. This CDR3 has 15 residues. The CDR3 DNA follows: TGTGCCAGCAGCGTGCACGAGCGGGGCACCGGGGAGCTGTTTTTT. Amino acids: CASSVHERGTGELFF.